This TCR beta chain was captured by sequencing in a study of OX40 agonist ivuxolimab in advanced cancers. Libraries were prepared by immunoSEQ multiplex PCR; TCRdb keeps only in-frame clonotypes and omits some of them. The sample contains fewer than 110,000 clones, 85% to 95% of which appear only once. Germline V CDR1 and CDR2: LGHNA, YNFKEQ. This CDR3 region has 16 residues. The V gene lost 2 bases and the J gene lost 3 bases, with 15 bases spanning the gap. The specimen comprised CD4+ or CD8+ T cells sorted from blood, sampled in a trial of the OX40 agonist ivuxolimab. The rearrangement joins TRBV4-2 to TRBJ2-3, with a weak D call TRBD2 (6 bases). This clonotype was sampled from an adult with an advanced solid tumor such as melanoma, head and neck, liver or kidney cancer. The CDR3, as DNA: TGTGCCAGCAGCCAAACCGGGAGCCGGGGTACAGATACGCAGTATTTT. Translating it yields CASSQTGSRGTDTQYF.